This TCR beta chain comes out of a study of T cell repertoires in cytomegalovirus infection. Findings of the study overall: Accumulated public TCR beta family frequency recognized individuals carrying CMV together with the relevant HLA. Across the ex vivo response, the dominant clonotypes were HLA-C-restricted CMV-specific TCR beta clonotypes.

TCRdb re-called the reads with MiXCR, one entry per CDR3 protein. The sample consists of 80,000 or so distinct CDR3 sequences, 20% to 30% of them appearing once. Germline V gene lookup returns CDR1 MGHRA and CDR2 YSYEKL. V was cut by 4 bases and J by 6 bases, with 19 bases left in between. The CDR3 runs 16 residues. Notes on this clonotype: Its specificity is unknown.

This TCR was sampled from a human donor in good health (CMV status not recorded). Some clones in this sample may be carry-over from other donors' samples. This chain connects TRBV4-1 to TRBJ1-5; no clear D gene. The specimen comprised CD8+ T cells from cultured PBMCs, sampled from culture after CMV antigen stimulation. The CDR3 sequence: CASSPTPHKSGQPQHF. As DNA, the CDR3 is TGCGCCAGCAGCCCGACCCCCCACAAGTCGGGTCAGCCCCAGCATTTT.